Listed below are T cell receptor beta chains from one sample, sequenced in a study of CD8 T cells in Susac syndrome. Each CDR3 protein gets one entry after TCRdb re-called the immunoSEQ multiplex PCR reads with MiXCR. This table holds 170,000 or so distinct CDR3 sequences, roughly 92% found once. The specimen sequenced was CD4+ T cells from PBMCs. These receptors originate from a human donor with multiple sclerosis. Each CDR3 is given with its conserved first and last residue. A D gene is named only where the DNA matches it firmly. Clone size is stated in some rows and not others, as once, few, many or a class when expanded.

v_gene,abundance,d_gene,j_gene,CDR3aa,CDR3nt
TRBV10-3,NA,NA,TRBJ1-2,CAIRDVGSYGYTF,TGTGCCATCAGGGACGTGGGCAGCTATGGCTACACCTTC
TRBV20-1,NA,NA,TRBJ2-7,CSASGGPPFDEQYF,TGCAGTGCTAGCGGGGGGCCTCCCTTCGACGAGCAGTACTTC
TRBV6-2/TRBV6-3,once,TRBD2,TRBJ2-7,CASRRLAGTYEQYF,TGTGCCAGCAGAAGACTAGCGGGCACCTACGAGCAGTACTTC
TRBV28,NA,NA,TRBJ1-6,CASSPASVISSYNSPLHF,TGTGCCAGCAGTCCCGCAAGTGTCATAAGCTCCTATAATTCACCCCTCCACTTT
TRBV2,NA,NA,TRBJ2-7,CASSEGHSLYEQYF,TGTGCCAGCAGTGAGGGACATTCCCTTTACGAGCAGTACTTC
TRBV19,NA,NA,TRBJ1-4,CASSTDDPTGKLFF,TGTGCCAGTAGCACCGATGACCCCACCGGAAAACTGTTTTTT
TRBV18,once,TRBD2,TRBJ2-2,CASSLLGLAGDFRTGELFF,TGTGCCAGCTCACTCCTTGGACTAGCGGGAGACTTCCGCACCGGGGAGCTGTTTTTT
TRBV5-1,NA,NA,TRBJ2-5,CASSSGVQKETQYF,TGCGCCAGCAGCTCGGGGGTACAGAAAGAGACCCAGTACTTC
TRBV30,NA,NA,TRBJ2-2,CAGRWQSTGELFF,TGTGCCGGGCGGTGGCAGTCCACCGGGGAGCTGTTTTTT
TRBV28,few,NA,TRBJ1-4,CASSYGGTNEKLFF,TGTGCCAGCAGTTATGGGGGAACTAATGAAAAACTGTTTTTT
TRBV6-2/TRBV6-3,NA,TRBD2,TRBJ2-4,CASRGSGAKNIQYF,TGTGCCAGCAGGGGCAGCGGGGCTAAAAACATTCAGTACTTC
TRBV7-2,NA,NA,TRBJ2-1,CASSFSREQFF,TGTGCCAGCAGCTTCTCTAGAGAGCAGTTCTTC
TRBV6-2/TRBV6-3,once,TRBD2,TRBJ2-1,CASSYWSGSAYNEQFF,TGTGCCAGCAGTTACTGGAGCGGGAGTGCCTACAATGAGCAGTTCTTC
TRBV7-2,NA,NA,TRBJ2-5,CASSQGGLPYF,TGTGCCAGCAGCCAAGGGGGACTACCGTACTTC
TRBV19,once,TRBD2,TRBJ2-5,CASSIGASSGGRETQYF,TGTGCCAGTAGTATAGGGGCGAGTAGCGGGGGACGGGAGACCCAGTACTTC
TRBV5-4,NA,TRBD2,TRBJ2-2,CASSLAASGGRNTGELFF,TGTGCCAGCAGCTTGGCGGCTAGCGGGGGGCGCAACACCGGGGAGCTGTTTTTT
TRBV5-1,NA,NA,TRBJ2-7,CASSLDYREQYF,TGCGCCAGCAGCTTGGATTACAGAGAGCAGTACTTC
TRBV19,NA,NA,TRBJ1-5,CASSRTASLYSNQPQHF,TGTGCCAGTAGCCGGACAGCGTCCCTCTATAGCAATCAGCCCCAGCATTTT
TRBV28,once,NA,TRBJ2-7,CASSPGPLVPYF,TGTGCCAGCTCCCCCGGGCCCTTGGTGCCGTACTTC
TRBV2,NA,NA,TRBJ2-7,CASSLYLRGRGGEQYF,TGTGCCAGCAGTCTTTATCTTCGGGGGAGGGGGGGCGAGCAGTACTTC
TRBV13,NA,NA,TRBJ2-1,CASSLVLGEQFF,TGTGCCAGCAGCTTAGTCCTGGGGGAGCAGTTCTTC
TRBV6-1,NA,NA,TRBJ2-6,CASGYVSGANVLTF,TGTGCCAGCGGATACGTCTCTGGGGCCAACGTCCTGACTTTC
TRBV19,NA,TRBD1,TRBJ1-2,CASSTNSGQPYGYTF,TGTGCCAGTAGTACCAACTCGGGACAGCCCTATGGCTACACCTTC
TRBV30,NA,TRBD1,TRBJ2-1,CAADRMQQFF,TGTGCCGCGGACAGGATGCAGCAGTTCTTC
TRBV7-9,NA,NA,TRBJ1-3,CASSLYGRALQPGNTIYF,TGTGCCAGCAGCTTATACGGCCGCGCCCTTCAACCTGGAAACACCATATATTTT
TRBV12-3/TRBV12-4,NA,NA,TRBJ1-2,CASSFNAANYGYTF,TGTGCCAGCAGTTTCAATGCCGCAAACTATGGCTACACCTTC
TRBV18,NA,NA,TRBJ1-1,CASSPLGQGKAEAFF,TGTGCCAGCTCACCTCTGGGGCAGGGAAAGGCTGAAGCTTTCTTT
TRBV6-5,NA,NA,TRBJ2-3,CASKQTATDTQYF,TGTGCCAGCAAGCAGACAGCCACAGATACGCAGTATTTT
TRBV27,NA,NA,TRBJ1-1,CASSLEVGTEAFF,TGTGCCAGCAGTTTAGAGGTGGGAACTGAAGCTTTCTTT
TRBV9,NA,TRBD1,TRBJ2-3,CASSVDAGQGATDTQYF,TGTGCCAGCAGCGTAGACGCAGGACAGGGGGCAACAGATACGCAGTATTTT
TRBV7-9,NA,NA,TRBJ1-2,CASSLFRDGYTF,TGTGCCAGCAGCTTATTTCGGGATGGCTACACCTTC
TRBV5-8,NA,NA,TRBJ1-4,CASSHATAATNEKLFF,TGTGCCAGCAGCCACGCTACTGCAGCAACTAATGAAAAACTGTTTTTT
TRBV5-1,NA,NA,TRBJ2-7,CASSLRVAGQSYEQYF,TGCGCCAGCAGCTTGAGGGTGGCGGGACAGTCCTACGAGCAGTACTTC
TRBV18,once,NA,TRBJ2-5,CASSPPAGGRETQYF,TGTGCCAGCTCACCACCGGCTGGGGGCAGAGAGACCCAGTACTTC
TRBV7-3,NA,TRBD2,TRBJ2-3,CASSGRGADTQYF,TGTGCCAGCAGCGGTCGGGGGGCAGATACGCAGTATTTT
TRBV10-3,NA,NA,TRBJ2-7,CAIGEGALSYEQYF,TGTGCCATCGGGGAGGGGGCTCTTTCCTACGAGCAGTACTTC
TRBV2,NA,NA,TRBJ2-7,CASTETGRFAEQYF,TGTGCCAGCACCGAGACAGGGAGGTTTGCCGAGCAGTACTTC
TRBV7-8,NA,NA,TRBJ1-2,CASSFQGPDYGYTF,TGTGCCAGCAGCTTTCAGGGGCCGGACTATGGCTACACCTTC
TRBV3-1,NA,TRBD1,TRBJ1-5,CASSPKGGGGLSNQPQHF,TGTGCCAGCAGCCCCAAAGGGGGCGGGGGCCTAAGCAATCAGCCCCAGCATTTT
TRBV2,NA,TRBD2,TRBJ2-3,CASSGISGGGDTQYF,TGTGCCAGCAGTGGAATTAGCGGGGGGGGAGATACGCAGTATTTT
TRBV4-1,NA,NA,TRBJ1-3,CASSPLGLGGNTIYF,TGCGCCAGCAGCCCTCTGGGCCTTGGTGGAAACACCATATATTTT
TRBV7-2,NA,NA,TRBJ2-6,CASSLARGAGANVLTF,TGTGCCAGCAGCTTAGCCCGAGGGGCTGGGGCCAACGTCCTGACTTTC
TRBV28,once,TRBD1,TRBJ1-1,CASSPFRRGRAFF,TGTGCCAGCAGTCCCTTTAGAAGGGGGCGAGCTTTCTTT
TRBV5-1,NA,NA,TRBJ2-1,CASSLRDLGNEQFF,TGCGCCAGCAGCTTGAGGGACTTGGGGAATGAGCAGTTCTTC
TRBV9,NA,NA,TRBJ1-2,CASSVGRPGGYTF,TGTGCCAGCAGCGTAGGACGGCCGGGGGGCTACACCTTC
TRBV20-1,NA,NA,TRBJ1-2,CSAPGRGAGRRGYTF,TGCAGTGCCCCAGGTCGGGGGGCAGGGCGTAGGGGCTACACCTTC
TRBV20-1,NA,TRBD2,TRBJ2-2,CSARTSGGRSTGELFF,TGCAGTGCAAGGACTAGCGGGGGACGTAGCACCGGGGAGCTGTTTTTT
TRBV5-1,NA,NA,TRBJ2-1,CASSFDGTFGEQFF,TGCGCCAGCAGCTTTGACGGGACCTTCGGTGAGCAGTTCTTC
TRBV3-1,NA,NA,TRBJ1-2,CASRSQGNNYGYTF,TGTGCCAGCAGGTCACAGGGTAATAACTATGGCTACACCTTC